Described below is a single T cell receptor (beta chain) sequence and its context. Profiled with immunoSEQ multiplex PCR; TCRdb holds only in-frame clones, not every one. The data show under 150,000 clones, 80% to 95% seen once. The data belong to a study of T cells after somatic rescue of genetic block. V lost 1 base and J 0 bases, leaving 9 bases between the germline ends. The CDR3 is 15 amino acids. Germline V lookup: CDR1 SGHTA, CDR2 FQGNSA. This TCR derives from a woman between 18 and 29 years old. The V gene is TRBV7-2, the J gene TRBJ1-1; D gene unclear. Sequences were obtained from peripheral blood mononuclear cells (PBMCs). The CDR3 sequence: CASSLGVQLNTEAFF. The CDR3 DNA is TGTGCCAGCAGCTTAGGGGTACAGCTGAACACTGAAGCTTTCTTT. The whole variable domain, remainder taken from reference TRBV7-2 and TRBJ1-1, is GAGVSQSPSNKVTEKGKDVELRCDPISGHTALYWYRQSLGQGLEFLIYFQGNSAPDKSGLPSDRFSAERTGGSVSTLTIQRTQQEDSAVYLCASSLGVQLNTEAFFGQGTRLTVV.